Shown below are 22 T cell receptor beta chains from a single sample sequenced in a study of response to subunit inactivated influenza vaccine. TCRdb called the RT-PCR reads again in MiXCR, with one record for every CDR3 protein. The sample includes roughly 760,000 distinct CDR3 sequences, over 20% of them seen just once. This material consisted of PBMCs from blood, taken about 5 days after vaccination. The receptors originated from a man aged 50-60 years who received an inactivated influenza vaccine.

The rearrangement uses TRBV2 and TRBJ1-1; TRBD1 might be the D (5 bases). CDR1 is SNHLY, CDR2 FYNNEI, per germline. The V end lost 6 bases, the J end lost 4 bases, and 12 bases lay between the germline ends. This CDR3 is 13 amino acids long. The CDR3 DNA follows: TGTGCCAGCAGAGCCAACGGGGGCACTGAAGCTTTCTTT. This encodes CASRANGGTEAFF.

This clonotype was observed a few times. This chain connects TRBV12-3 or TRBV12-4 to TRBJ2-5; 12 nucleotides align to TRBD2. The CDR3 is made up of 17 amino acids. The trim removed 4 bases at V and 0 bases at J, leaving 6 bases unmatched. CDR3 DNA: TGTGCCAGCAGTTCCCCGACTAGCGGGGGATACCAAGAGACCCAGTACTTC. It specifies CASSSPTSGGYQETQYF.

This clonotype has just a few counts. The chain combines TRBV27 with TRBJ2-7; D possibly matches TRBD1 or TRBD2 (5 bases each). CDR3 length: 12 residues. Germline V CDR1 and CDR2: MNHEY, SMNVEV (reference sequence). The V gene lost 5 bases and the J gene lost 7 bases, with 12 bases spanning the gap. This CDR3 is CASSRGLGEQYF. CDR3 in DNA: TGTGCCAGCAGTCGGGGCCTGGGGGAGCAGTACTTC.

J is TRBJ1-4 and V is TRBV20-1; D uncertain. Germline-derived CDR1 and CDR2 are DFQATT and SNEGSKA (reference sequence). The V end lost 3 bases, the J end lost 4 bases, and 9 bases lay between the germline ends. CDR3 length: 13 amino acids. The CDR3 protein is CSASISVNEKLFF. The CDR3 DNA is TGCAGTGCTAGCATTTCAGTTAATGAAAAACTGTTTTTT.

CDR3 amino acids: CASSFWQGRNIQYF. The CDR3, as DNA: TGTGCCAGCAGCTTTTGGCAGGGGAGAAACATTCAGTACTTC. This chain joins TRBV5-6 and TRBJ2-4, with D possibly TRBD1 on 6 matching bases. From germline, CDR1 is SGHDT and CDR2 YYEEEE. The CDR3 is made up of 14 amino acids. V lost 2 bases and J 6 bases, leaving 12 bases between the germline ends.

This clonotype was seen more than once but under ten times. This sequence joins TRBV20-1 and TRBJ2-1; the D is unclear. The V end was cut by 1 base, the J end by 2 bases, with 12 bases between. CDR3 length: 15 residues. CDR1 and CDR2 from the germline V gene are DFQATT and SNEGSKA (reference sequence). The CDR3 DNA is TGCAGTGCTAGAGTGGCGTATGAAGCCTACAATGAGCAGTTCTTC. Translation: CSARVAYEAYNEQFF.

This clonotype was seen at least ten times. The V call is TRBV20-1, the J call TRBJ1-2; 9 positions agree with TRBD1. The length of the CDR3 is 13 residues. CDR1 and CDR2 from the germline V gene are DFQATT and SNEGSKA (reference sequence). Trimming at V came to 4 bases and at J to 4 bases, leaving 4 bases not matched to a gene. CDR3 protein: CSATGTGSYGYTF. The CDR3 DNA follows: TGCAGTGCTACCGGGACAGGGTCCTATGGCTACACCTTC.

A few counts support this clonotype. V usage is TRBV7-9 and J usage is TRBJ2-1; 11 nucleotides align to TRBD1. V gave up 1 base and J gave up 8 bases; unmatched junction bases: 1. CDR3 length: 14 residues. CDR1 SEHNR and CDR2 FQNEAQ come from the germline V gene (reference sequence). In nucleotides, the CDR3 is TGTGCCAGCAGCTTAGGGACAGGGGGCCATGAGCAGTTCTTC. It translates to CASSLGTGGHEQFF.

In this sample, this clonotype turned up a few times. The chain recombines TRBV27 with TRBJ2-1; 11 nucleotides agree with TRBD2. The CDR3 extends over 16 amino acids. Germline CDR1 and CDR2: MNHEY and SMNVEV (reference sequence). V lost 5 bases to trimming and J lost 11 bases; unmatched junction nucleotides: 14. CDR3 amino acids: CASSPEESSGRTKQFF. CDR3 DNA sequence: TGTGCCAGCAGTCCAGAAGAGTCTAGCGGGAGGACAAAGCAGTTCTTC.

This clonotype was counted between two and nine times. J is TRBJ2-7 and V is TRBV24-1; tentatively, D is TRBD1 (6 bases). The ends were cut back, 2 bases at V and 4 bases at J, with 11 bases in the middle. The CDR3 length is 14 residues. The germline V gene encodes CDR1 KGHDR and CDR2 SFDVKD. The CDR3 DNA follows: TGTGCCACCAGTGATTCCACACAGGGTTACGAGCAGTACTTC. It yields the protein CATSDSTQGYEQYF.

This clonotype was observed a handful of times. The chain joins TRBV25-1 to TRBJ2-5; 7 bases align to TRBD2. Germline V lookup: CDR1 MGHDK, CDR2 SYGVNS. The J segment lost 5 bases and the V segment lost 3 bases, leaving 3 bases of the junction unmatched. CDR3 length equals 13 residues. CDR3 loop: CASSEGGMETQYF. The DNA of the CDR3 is TGTGCCAGCAGTGAGGGGGGGATGGAGACCCAGTACTTC.

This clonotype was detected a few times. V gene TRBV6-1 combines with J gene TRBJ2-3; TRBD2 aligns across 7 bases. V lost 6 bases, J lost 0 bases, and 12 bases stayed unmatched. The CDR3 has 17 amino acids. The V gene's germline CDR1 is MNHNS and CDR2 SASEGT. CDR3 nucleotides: TGTGCCAGCAGCCAACCACTAGCGTTTGATAGCACAGATACGCAGTATTTT. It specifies CASSQPLAFDSTDTQYF.

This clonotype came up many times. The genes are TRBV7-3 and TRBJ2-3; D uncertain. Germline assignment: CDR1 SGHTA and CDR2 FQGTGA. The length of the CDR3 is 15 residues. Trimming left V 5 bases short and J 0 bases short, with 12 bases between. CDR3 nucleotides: TGTGCCAGCAGCCCCTTTACCACTAGCACAGATACGCAGTATTTT. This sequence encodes CASSPFTTSTDTQYF.

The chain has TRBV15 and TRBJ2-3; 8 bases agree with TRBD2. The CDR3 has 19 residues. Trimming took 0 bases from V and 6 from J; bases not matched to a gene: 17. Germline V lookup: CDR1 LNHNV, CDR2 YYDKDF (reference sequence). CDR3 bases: TGTGCCACCAGCAGAGATTCTGCGCTGACGGGATCGGGGGGGGATACGCAGTATTTT. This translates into CATSRDSALTGSGGDTQYF.

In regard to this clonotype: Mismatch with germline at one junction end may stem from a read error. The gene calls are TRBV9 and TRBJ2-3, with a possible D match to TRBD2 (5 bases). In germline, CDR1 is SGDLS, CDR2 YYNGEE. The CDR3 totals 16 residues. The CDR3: CASSGTAGASTDAQYF. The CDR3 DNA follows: TGTGCCAGCAGCGGAACGGCAGGCGCTAGCACAGATGCGCAGTATTTT. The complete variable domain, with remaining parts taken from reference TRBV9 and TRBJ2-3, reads DSGVTQTPKHLITATGQRVTLRCSPRSGDLSVYWYQQSLDQGLQFLIQYYNGEERAKGNILERFSAQQFPDLHSELNLSSLELGDSALYFCASSGTAGASTDAQYFGPGTRLTVL.

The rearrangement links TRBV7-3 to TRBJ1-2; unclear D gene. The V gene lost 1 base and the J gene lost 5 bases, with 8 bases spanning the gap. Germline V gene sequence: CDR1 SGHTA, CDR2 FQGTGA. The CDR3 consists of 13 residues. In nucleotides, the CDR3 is TGTGCCAGCAGCTTAAGTAAGGGATATGGCTACACCTTC. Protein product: CASSLSKGYGYTF.

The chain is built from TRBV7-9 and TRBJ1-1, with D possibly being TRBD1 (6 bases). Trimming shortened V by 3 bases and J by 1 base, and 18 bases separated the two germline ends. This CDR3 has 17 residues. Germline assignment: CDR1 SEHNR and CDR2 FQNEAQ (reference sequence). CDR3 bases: TGTGCCAGCAGCTTGCGAGGGGGGCAGGTGAGGAACACTGAAGCTTTCTTT. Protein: CASSLRGGQVRNTEAFF.

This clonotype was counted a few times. CDR3 sequence: CASSPRLGDYGYTF. In DNA, the CDR3 is TGCGCCAGCAGCCCTCGATTGGGAGACTATGGCTACACCTTC. The rearrangement links TRBV5-1 to TRBJ1-2; the D is unclear. V was trimmed by 4 bases and J by 3 bases, leaving 13 bases between them. Per the germline V gene, CDR1 is SGHRS and CDR2 is YFSETQ. CDR3 length equals 14 residues. Based on the CDR3 plus reference TRBV5-1 and TRBJ1-2, the full variable domain is KAGVTQTPRYLIKTRGQQVTLSCSPISGHRSVSWYQQTPGQGLQFLFEYFSETQRNKGNFPGRFSGRQFSNSRSEMNVSTLELGDSALYLCASSPRLGDYGYTFGSGTRLTVV.

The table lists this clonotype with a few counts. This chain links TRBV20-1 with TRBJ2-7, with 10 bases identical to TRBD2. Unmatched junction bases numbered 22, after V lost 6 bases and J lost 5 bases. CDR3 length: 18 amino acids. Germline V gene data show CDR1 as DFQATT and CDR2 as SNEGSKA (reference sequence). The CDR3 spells CSADRSRGGLAPNHEQYF. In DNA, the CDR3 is TGCAGTGCCGATCGAAGCAGGGGGGGACTAGCGCCAAACCACGAGCAGTACTTC.

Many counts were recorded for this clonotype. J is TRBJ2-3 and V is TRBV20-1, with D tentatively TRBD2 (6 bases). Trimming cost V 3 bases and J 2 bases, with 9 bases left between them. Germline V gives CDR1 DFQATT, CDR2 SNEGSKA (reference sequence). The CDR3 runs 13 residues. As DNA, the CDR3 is TGCAGTGCTAGTCGGGACTTCACAGATACGCAGTATTTT. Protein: CSASRDFTDTQYF.

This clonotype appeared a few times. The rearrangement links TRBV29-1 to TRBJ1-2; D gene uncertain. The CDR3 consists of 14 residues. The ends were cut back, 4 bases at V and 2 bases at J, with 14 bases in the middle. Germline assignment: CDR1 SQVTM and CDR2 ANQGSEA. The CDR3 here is CSVGGRTLNYGYTF. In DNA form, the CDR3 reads TGCAGCGTTGGCGGCAGGACCCTCAACTATGGCTACACCTTC.

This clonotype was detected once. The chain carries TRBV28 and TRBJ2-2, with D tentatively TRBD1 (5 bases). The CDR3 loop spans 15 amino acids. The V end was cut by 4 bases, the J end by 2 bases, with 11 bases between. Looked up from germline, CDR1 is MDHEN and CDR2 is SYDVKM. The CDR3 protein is CASSWGRRNTGELFF. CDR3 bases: TGTGCCAGCAGTTGGGGCAGGAGAAACACCGGGGAGCTGTTTTTT.